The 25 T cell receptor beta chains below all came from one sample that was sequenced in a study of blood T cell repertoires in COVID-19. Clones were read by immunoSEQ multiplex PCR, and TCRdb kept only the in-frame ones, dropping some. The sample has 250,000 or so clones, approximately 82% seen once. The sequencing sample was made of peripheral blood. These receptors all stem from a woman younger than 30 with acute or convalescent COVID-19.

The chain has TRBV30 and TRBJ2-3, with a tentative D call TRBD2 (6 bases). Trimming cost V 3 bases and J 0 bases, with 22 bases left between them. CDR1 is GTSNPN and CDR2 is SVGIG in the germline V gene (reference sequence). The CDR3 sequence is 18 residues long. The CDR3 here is CAWRGLHTRGVSTDTQYF. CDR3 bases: TGTGCCTGGAGGGGTCTGCACACGCGGGGCGTGAGCACAGATACGCAGTATTTT.

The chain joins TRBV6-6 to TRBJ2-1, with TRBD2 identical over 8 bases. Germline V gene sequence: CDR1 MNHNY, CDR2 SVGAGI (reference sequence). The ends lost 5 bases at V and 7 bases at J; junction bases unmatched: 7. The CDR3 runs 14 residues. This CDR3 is CASSQSGSWNEQFF. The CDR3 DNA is TGTGCCAGCAGTCAGAGCGGGAGTTGGAATGAGCAGTTCTTC.

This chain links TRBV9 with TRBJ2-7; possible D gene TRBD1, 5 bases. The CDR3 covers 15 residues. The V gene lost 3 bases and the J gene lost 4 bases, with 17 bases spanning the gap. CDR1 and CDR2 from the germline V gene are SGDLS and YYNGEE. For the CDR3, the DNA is TGTGCCAGCAGCGCCTCCGTCGGCCCAGGGTACGAGCAGTACTTC. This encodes CASSASVGPGYEQYF. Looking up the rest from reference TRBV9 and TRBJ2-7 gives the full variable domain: DSGVTQTPKHLITATGQRVTLRCSPRSGDLSVYWYQQSLDQGLQFLIQYYNGEERAKGNILERFSAQQFPDLHSELNLSSLELGDSALYFCASSASVGPGYEQYFGPGTRLTVT.

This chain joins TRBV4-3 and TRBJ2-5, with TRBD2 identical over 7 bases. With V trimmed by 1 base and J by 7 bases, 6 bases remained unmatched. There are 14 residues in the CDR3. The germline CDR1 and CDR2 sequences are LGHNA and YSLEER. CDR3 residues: CASSQGTSSVTQYF. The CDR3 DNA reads TGCGCCAGCAGCCAAGGGACTAGTAGTGTGACCCAGTACTTC.

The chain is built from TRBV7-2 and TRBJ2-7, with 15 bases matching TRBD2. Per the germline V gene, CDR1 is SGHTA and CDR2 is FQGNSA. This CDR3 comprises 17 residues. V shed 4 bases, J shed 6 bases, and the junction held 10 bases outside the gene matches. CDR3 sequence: CASSSRGGLAGGAEQYF. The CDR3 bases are TGTGCCAGCAGCTCCCGAGGGGGACTAGCGGGAGGCGCCGAGCAGTACTTC.

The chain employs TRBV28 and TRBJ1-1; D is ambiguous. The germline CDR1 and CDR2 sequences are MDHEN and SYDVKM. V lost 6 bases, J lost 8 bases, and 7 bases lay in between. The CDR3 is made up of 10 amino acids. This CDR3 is CASSRLEAFF. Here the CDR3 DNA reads TGTGCCAGCAGCCGCCTAGAAGCTTTCTTT.

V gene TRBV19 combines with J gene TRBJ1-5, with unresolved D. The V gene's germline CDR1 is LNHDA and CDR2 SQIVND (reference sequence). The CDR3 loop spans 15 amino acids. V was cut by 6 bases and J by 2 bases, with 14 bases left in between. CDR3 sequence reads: CASRVEGYGNQPQHF. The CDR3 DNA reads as TGTGCCAGTAGAGTCGAGGGTTATGGCAATCAGCCCCAGCATTTT. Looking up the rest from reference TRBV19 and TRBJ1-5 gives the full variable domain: DGGITQSPKYLFRKEGQNVTLSCEQNLNHDAMYWYRQDPGQGLRLIYYSQIVNDFQKGDIAEGYSVSREKKESFPLTVTSAQKNPTAFYLCASRVEGYGNQPQHFGDGTRLSIL.

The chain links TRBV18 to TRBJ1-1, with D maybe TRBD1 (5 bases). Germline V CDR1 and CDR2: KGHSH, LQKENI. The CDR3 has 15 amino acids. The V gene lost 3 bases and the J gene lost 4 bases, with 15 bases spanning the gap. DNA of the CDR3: TGTGCCAGCTCACCGGATAACAGGTTACGCACTGAAGCTTTCTTT. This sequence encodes CASSPDNRLRTEAFF.

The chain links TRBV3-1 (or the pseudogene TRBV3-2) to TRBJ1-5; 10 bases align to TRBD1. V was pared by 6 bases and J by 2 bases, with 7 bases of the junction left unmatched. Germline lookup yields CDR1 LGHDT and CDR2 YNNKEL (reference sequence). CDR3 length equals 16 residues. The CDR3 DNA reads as TGTGCCAGCAGTCCCCCGGGGACAGGGGGCAATCAGCCCCAGCATTTT. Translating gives CASSPPGTGGNQPQHF.

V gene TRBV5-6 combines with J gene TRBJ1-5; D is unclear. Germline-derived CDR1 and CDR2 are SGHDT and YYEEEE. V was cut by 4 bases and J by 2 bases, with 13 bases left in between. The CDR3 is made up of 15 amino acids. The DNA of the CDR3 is TGTGCCAGCAGCCGAGGGTCCATTGGCAATCAGCCCCAGCATTTT. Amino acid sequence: CASSRGSIGNQPQHF.

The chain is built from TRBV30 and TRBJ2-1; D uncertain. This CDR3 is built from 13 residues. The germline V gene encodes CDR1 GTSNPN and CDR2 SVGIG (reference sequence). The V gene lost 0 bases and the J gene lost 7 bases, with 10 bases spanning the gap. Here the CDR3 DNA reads TGTGCCTGGAGTGTAGACGCGGAAAATGAGCAGTTCTTC. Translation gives CAWSVDAENEQFF.

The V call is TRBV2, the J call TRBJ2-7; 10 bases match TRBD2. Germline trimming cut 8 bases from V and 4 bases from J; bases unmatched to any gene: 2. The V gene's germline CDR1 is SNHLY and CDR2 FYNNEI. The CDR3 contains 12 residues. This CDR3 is CASLAGGYEQYF. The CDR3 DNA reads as TGTGCCAGCTTAGCGGGAGGATACGAGCAGTACTTC.

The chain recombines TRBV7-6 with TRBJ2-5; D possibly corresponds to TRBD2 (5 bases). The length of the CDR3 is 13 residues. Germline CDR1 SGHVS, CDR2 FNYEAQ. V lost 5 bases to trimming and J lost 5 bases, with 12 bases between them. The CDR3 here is CASSQGRRETQYF. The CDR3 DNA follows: TGTGCCAGCAGCCAAGGGAGAAGGGAGACCCAGTACTTC.

The DNA of the CDR3 is TGTGCCAGCAGCGCGCAGGGGATCTCAGATACGCAGTATTTT. This encodes CASSAQGISDTQYF. The rearrangement links TRBV21-1 to TRBJ2-3; the table's TRBD1 call for D was not verified on the DNA. TRBV21-1 is designated a pseudogene. The length of the CDR3 is 14 residues.

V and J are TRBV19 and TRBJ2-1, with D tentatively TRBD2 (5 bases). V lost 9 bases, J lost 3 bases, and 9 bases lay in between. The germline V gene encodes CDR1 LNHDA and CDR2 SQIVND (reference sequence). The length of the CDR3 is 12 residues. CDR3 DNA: TGTGCCAGGAGGACTGGCTACAATGAGCAGTTCTTC. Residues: CARRTGYNEQFF.

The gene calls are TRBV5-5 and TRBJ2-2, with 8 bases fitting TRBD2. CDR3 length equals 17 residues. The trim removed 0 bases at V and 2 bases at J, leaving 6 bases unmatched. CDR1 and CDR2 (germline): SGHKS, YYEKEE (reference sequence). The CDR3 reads CASSLVATSGNTGELFF. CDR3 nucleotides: TGTGCCAGCAGCTTGGTAGCTACTAGCGGAAACACCGGGGAGCTGTTTTTT. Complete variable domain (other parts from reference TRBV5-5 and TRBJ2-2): DAGVTQSPTHLIKTRGQQVTLRCSPISGHKSVSWYQQVLGQGPQFIFQYYEKEERGRGNFPDRFSARQFPNYSSELNVNALLLGDSALYLCASSLVATSGNTGELFFGEGSRLTVL.

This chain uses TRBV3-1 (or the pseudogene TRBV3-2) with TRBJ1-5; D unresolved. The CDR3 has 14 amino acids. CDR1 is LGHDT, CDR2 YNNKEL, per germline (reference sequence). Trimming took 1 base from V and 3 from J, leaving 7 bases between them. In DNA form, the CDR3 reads TGTGCCAGCAGCCAAGGGCCGATCAATCAGCCCCAGCATTTT. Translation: CASSQGPINQPQHF.

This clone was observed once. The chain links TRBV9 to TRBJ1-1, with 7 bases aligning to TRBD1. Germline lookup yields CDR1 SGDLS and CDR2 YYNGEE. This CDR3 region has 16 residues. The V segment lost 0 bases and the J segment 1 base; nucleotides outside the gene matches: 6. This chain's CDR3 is CASSVGQGSPNTEAFF. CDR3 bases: TGTGCCAGCAGCGTAGGACAGGGATCCCCGAACACTGAAGCTTTCTTT.

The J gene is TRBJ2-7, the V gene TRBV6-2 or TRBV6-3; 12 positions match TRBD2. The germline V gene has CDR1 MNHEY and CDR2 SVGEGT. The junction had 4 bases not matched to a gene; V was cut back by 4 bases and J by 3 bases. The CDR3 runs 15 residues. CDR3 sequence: CASSSLAGGLYEQYF. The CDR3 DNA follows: TGTGCCAGCAGTTCTCTAGCGGGAGGGCTCTACGAGCAGTACTTC.

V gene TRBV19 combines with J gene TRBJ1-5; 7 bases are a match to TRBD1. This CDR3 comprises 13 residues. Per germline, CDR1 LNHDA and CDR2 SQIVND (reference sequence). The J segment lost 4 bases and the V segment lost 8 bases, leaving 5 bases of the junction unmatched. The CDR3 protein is CASRDSRNQPQHF. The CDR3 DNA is TGTGCCAGTCGGGACAGTAGGAATCAGCCCCAGCATTTT. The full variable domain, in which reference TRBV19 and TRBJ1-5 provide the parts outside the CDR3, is DGGITQSPKYLFRKEGQNVTLSCEQNLNHDAMYWYRQDPGQGLRLIYYSQIVNDFQKGDIAEGYSVSREKKESFPLTVTSAQKNPTAFYLCASRDSRNQPQHFGDGTRLSIL.

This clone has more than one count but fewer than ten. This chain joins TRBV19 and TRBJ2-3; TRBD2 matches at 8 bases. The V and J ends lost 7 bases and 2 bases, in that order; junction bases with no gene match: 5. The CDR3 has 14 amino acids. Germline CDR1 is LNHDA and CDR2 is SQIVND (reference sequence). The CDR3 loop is CASKTGLVTDTQYF. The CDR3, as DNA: TGTGCCAGTAAAACGGGACTAGTCACAGATACGCAGTATTTT.

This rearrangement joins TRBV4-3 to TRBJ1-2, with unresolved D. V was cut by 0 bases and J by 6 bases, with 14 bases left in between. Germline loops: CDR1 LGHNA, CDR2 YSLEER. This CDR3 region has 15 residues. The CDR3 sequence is CASSQDLGRWDGYTF. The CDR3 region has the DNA TGCGCCAGCAGCCAAGATCTTGGGCGATGGGATGGCTACACCTTC.

CDR3 sequence: CASGRAQNEQYF. The CDR3 region has the DNA TGTGCCAGCGGCAGGGCCCAGAACGAGCAGTACTTC. The gene calls are TRBV6-5 and TRBJ2-7, with a possible D match to TRBD1 (5 bases). This CDR3 is built from 12 residues. Deletions cut 8 bases from V and 5 bases from J, with 13 bases between. Looked up from germline, CDR1 is MNHEY and CDR2 is SVGAGI.

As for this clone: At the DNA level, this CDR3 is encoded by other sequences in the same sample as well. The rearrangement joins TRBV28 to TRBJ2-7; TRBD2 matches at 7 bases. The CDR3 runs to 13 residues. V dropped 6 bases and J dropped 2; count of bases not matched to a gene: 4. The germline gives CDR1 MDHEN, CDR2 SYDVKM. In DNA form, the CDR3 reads TGTGCCAGCAGCCTTACTAGCGCCTACGAGCAGTACTTC. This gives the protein CASSLTSAYEQYF.

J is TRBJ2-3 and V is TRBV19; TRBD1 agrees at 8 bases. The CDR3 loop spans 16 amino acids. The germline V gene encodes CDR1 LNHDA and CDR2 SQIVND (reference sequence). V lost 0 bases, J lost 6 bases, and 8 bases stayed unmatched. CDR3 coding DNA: TGTGCCAGTAGTATAGAAGGCAGGGGGCTTTTGGATACGCAGTATTTT. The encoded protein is CASSIEGRGLLDTQYF. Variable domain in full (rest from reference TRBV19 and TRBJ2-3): DGGITQSPKYLFRKEGQNVTLSCEQNLNHDAMYWYRQDPGQGLRLIYYSQIVNDFQKGDIAEGYSVSREKKESFPLTVTSAQKNPTAFYLCASSIEGRGLLDTQYFGPGTRLTVL.